Listed below are T cell receptor beta chains from one sample, sequenced in a study of regulatory T cells in long-lasting Graves disease. TCRdb called the multiplex PCR reads again in MiXCR, with one record for every CDR3 protein. The sample has more than 300,000 distinct CDR3 sequences, roughly a fifth seen once. The sample here was peripheral blood mononuclear cells (PBMCs), taken when the disease was refractory, from a patient treated with antithyroid drugs. The receptor set was obtained from a female donor with Graves disease. The CDR3 runs from the conserved cysteine through the conserved F or W. The D gene is left open where the match is weak. Rows may omit the clone size; those that give it use once, few, many or a size class.

v_call	j_call	d_call	clone_size	cdr3_nt	cdr3_aa
TRBV28	TRBJ2-5	TRBD1	few	TGTGCCAGCAGTTCTCCCGGGACAGACCAAGAGACCCAGTACTTC	CASSSPGTDQETQYF
TRBV5-1	TRBJ1-1	.	few	TGCGCCAGCAGCTTGGAGAACGGTCTGGCATCTTTCTTT	CASSLENGLASFF
TRBV5-1	TRBJ2-7	TRBD2	few	TGCGCCAGCAGCTTGACTAGCGGAGTCTCCTACGAGCAGTACTTC	CASSLTSGVSYEQYF
TRBV12-3/TRBV12-4	TRBJ2-5	.	many	TGTGCCAGCAGTTTACAGAAAGAGACCCAGTACTTC	CASSLQKETQYF
TRBV12-3/TRBV12-4	TRBJ2-5	.	many	TGTGCCAGCACCAATGACAGTCAAGAGACCCAGTACTTC	CASTNDSQETQYF
TRBV11-2	TRBJ2-7	.	many	TGTGCCAGCAGCTTTCCCAGACAGTCCTACGAGCAGTACTTC	CASSFPRQSYEQYF
TRBV13	TRBJ1-1	.	many	TGTGCCAGCAGCTTACTTCGGGCGCAGAACACTGAAGCTTTCTTT	CASSLLRAQNTEAFF
TRBV28	TRBJ1-3	.	.	TGTGCCAGCACCCCCTCTATCGTTTTCTCTGGAAACACCATATATTTT	CASTPSIVFSGNTIYF
TRBV28	TRBJ2-7	.	.	TGTGCCAGCCGAAGGGTCCCGGGACACCGAGGGCCCAACTACGAGCAGTACTTC	CASRRVPGHRGPNYEQYF
TRBV30	TRBJ1-1	TRBD1	many	TGTGCCTGGAAGAGACAGGGGGCTAGGGGTGCTTTCTTT	CAWKRQGARGAFF
TRBV20-1	TRBJ1-4	.	.	TGCAGTGCTAGAGATCTGGGGACTAATGAAAAACTGTTTTTT	CSARDLGTNEKLFF
TRBV7-2	TRBJ2-7	TRBD1	.	TGTGCCAGCAGCTTACGGGACAGGGGGCACGAGCAGTACTTC	CASSLRDRGHEQYF
TRBV12-3/TRBV12-4	TRBJ2-5	.	many	TGTGCCAGCCGGGAAGGGCAAGAGACCCAGTACTTC	CASREGQETQYF
TRBV29-1	TRBJ2-7	.	many	TGCAGCGTTAGAGACAGGCTCGGCGAGCAGTACTTC	CSVRDRLGEQYF
TRBV11-2	TRBJ2-5	.	many	TGTGCCAGCAGTTTTAACCCAGGAACGCGACAAGAGACCCAGTACTTC	CASSFNPGTRQETQYF
TRBV2	TRBJ1-2	.	many	TGTGCCATCCATCCAAAGGGCCGACGCTATGGCTACACCTTC	CAIHPKGRRYGYTF
TRBV5-1	TRBJ1-1	.	.	TGCGCCAGCAGCTGGGGCAGAGAAGCTTTCTTT	CASSWGREAFF
TRBV7-8	TRBJ1-5	.	few	TGTGCCAGCGGCTTAGCTTTCAGGGGAGATCAGCCCCAGCATTTT	CASGLAFRGDQPQHF
TRBV29-1	TRBJ2-7	TRBD2	few	TGCAGCGTTGTCGGGGGGTTCTTCTACGAGCAGTACTTC	CSVVGGFFYEQYF
TRBV19	TRBJ2-5	.	.	TGTGCCAGTACCATAGGCTACAGGGTTGAGACCCAGTACTTC	CASTIGYRVETQYF
TRBV25-1	TRBJ1-6	.	.	TGTGCCAGCAGTATAGGACTGAGCTCCTATAATTCACCCCTCCACTTT	CASSIGLSSYNSPLHF
TRBV6-9	TRBJ2-1	.	.	TGTGCCAGCAGTTACAGGGGAGGATACAATGAGCAGTTCTTC	CASSYRGGYNEQFF
TRBV6-2/TRBV6-3	TRBJ2-3	.	few	TGTGCCAGCAGTTGGATAGGGCGGCCAGATACGCAGTATTTT	CASSWIGRPDTQYF